The present TCR beta chain was sequenced within a study of shared clonotypes between healthy human individuals. Study-level points and caveats: Limitation of the genetic and exposure-history diversity represented came from the few donors.

The CDR3 is made up of 14 amino acids. Per germline, CDR1 SGHDT and CDR2 YYEEEE. The V gene lost 2 bases and the J gene lost 4 bases, with 12 bases spanning the gap. As originally analysed: From ImmunoSEQ came sequences covering only the junction and carrying no quality scores, so filtering differed. Measured with immunoSEQ multiplex PCR; TCRdb has only the in-frame clones, and not every one. Clonal size and the V and J genes are those of that table, whereas D and trimming came from the DNA. The sample has around 300,000 clones, roughly 87% seen once; the top ten hold 15% to 20%. With respect to this clone: Its antigen is currently unknown.

The TCR sequence derives from a man aged 18 to 29 in good health. This chain uses TRBV5-6 with TRBJ1-1; D unclear. Sample: memory CD8+ T cells sorted from blood. As for subset: CD45RO+ cells pooled with CCR7-negative TemRA cells. The CDR3 DNA sequence: TGTGCCAGCAGCTTTTCCCCCAAGGGCACTGAAGCTTTCTTT. This encodes CASSFSPKGTEAFF.